This T cell receptor beta chain was captured by sequencing in a study of T cell repertoires in ileal Crohn's disease. Study-level points and caveats: Clonal expansions were more frequent in active smokers than non-smokers at surgery.

This clone was seen a few times. Antigen: not known. The time point here: proximal margin of the surgical specimen (macroscopically non-inflamed). Included were adult ileal or ileocolonic Crohn's patients indicated for ileocolonic resection. Germline CDR1 SGHNT, CDR2 YYREEE (reference sequence). The length of the CDR3 is 16 residues. Trimming took 5 bases from V and 5 from J, leaving 22 bases between them. Sequencing used immunoSEQ multiplex PCR; TCRdb keeps in-frame clones, though not all of them. The sample shows about 7,200 clones, 74% of them seen only once. The TCR comes from an adult with Crohn's disease. Source material: ileal tissue. V is TRBV5-4 and J is TRBJ2-5, with D maybe TRBD1 (6 bases). In DNA form, the CDR3 reads TGTGCCAGCAGTTCAGGGGAAGGTTCGGCAGGCGAGACCCAGTACTTC. It specifies CASSSGEGSAGETQYF.